The present T cell receptor (beta chain) was sequenced within a study of blood T cell repertoires in COVID-19. Study in general: Sites in the United States, Italy and Spain provided acute and convalescent COVID-19 samples. The analysed material was cDNA or gDNA that came from T cells, B-cell-depleted T cells, or PBMCs.

Germline values: CDR1 KGHSH, CDR2 LQKENI. The CDR3 extends over 17 amino acids. The V segment lost 1 base and the J segment 2 bases; nucleotides outside the gene matches: 6. Original methodology: Amplification with reference gene primers provided the estimates of nucleated cell counts. TCRdb's table, derived via immunoSEQ multiplex PCR, lists solely in-frame clones and lacks some. V, J and clone size are those of that table, while D and trimming were read from the DNA. The data show some 400,000 clones, 81% seen once. This rearrangement joins TRBV18 to TRBJ1-3; 9 nucleotides match TRBD1. The material sequenced was peripheral blood. The receptor's source is a human donor with acute or convalescent COVID-19. The donor label of this sample is uncertain. CDR3 sequence (DNA): TGTGCCAGCTCACCACAGAGGGACAGGGAGGCTGGAAACACCATATATTTT. Its protein is CASSPQRDREAGNTIYF.